This passage covers 30 T cell receptor beta chains from one sample sequenced in a study of coeliac disease. The data were produced by immunoSEQ multiplex PCR, yet TCRdb's version contains in-frame clones alone and is incomplete. The table has approximately 7,400 clones, less than 65% seen once. Sequenced material: lamina propria lymphocytes from the gut. Receptors were obtained from a woman aged 55-70 years with active celiac disease.

The rearrangement uses TRBV2 and TRBJ2-2, with 7 nucleotides matching TRBD1. V lost 6 bases, J lost 4 bases, and 5 bases stayed unmatched. Germline V gene lookup returns CDR1 SNHLY and CDR2 FYNNEI. The CDR3 loop spans 14 amino acids. CDR3 residues: CASSPRDSTGELFF. CDR3 sequence (DNA): TGTGCCAGCAGCCCCCGGGACAGCACCGGGGAGCTGTTTTTT.

This chain uses TRBV19 with TRBJ1-5; possible D gene TRBD1, 5 bases. V was clipped by 4 bases and J by 3 bases, with 22 bases between them. This CDR3 is 18 amino acids long. The germline V gene has CDR1 LNHDA and CDR2 SQIVND (reference sequence). The CDR3 nucleotides read TGTGCCAGTAGTACCAGGGCCCCGCTTAACTCCTTCAATCAGCCCCAGCATTTT. Protein product: CASSTRAPLNSFNQPQHF. The full variable domain, completed using reference TRBV19 and TRBJ1-5, is DGGITQSPKYLFRKEGQNVTLSCEQNLNHDAMYWYRQDPGQGLRLIYYSQIVNDFQKGDIAEGYSVSREKKESFPLTVTSAQKNPTAFYLCASSTRAPLNSFNQPQHFGDGTRLSIL.

This clone has a single count. The CDR3 DNA sequence: TGTGCCAGCAGCGTCGTTGGACAGGGGGCTCAAGAGACCCAGTACTTC. Its protein product is CASSVVGQGAQETQYF. The gene calls are TRBV9 and TRBJ2-5, with 11 bases that match TRBD1. This CDR3 is 16 amino acids long. Germline V gives CDR1 SGDLS, CDR2 YYNGEE. V lost 2 bases and J lost 2; bases outside the gene matches: 5.

This clone has a single count. The genes are TRBV7-9 and TRBJ2-2; D is possibly TRBD2 (5 bases). The CDR3 spans 15 residues. V lost 1 base to trimming and J lost 4 bases, with 10 bases between them. Germline-derived CDR1 and CDR2 are SEHNR and FQNEAQ (reference sequence). For the CDR3, the DNA is TGTGCCAGCAGCTTAGGGCGGGCGGCCACCGGGGAGCTGTTTTTT. It codes for CASSLGRAATGELFF.

This clone was picked up a small number of times. Here the CDR3 reads CASGLVGDFNYGYTF. The CDR3 DNA is TGTGCTAGTGGTTTGGTCGGGGACTTTAACTATGGCTACACCTTC. V is TRBV12-5 and J is TRBJ1-2; the D gene is possibly TRBD1 (5 bases). V shed 0 bases and J shed 1 base, with 9 bases lying between them. This CDR3 spans 15 amino acids. Germline CDR1 is LGHNT and CDR2 is FRNRAP.

V is TRBV19 and J is TRBJ1-1; D perhaps matches TRBD1 (6 bases). The CDR3 is 15 residues long. Germline V CDR1 and CDR2: LNHDA, SQIVND (reference sequence). Trimming cost V 3 bases and J 0 bases, with 11 bases left between them. The CDR3 is CASSIPQGMNTEAFF. CDR3 nucleotides: TGTGCCAGTAGTATCCCTCAGGGGATGAACACTGAAGCTTTCTTT.

This clone was recorded a few times. This rearrangement joins TRBV28 to TRBJ1-2; D is possibly TRBD1 (6 bases). V dropped 10 bases and J dropped 0 bases, with 12 bases sitting between them. The CDR3 has 13 amino acids. CDR1 MDHEN and CDR2 SYDVKM come from the germline V gene. CDR3 sequence reads: CATKGGANYGYTF. CDR3 DNA: TGTGCCACCAAGGGGGGGGCTAACTATGGCTACACCTTC.

The CDR3 nucleotides read TGTGCCAGCAGTGAAGGGAGTGGCCAGCGGCCCCAGCATTTT. Protein sequence: CASSEGSGQRPQHF. The chain recombines TRBV2 with TRBJ1-5; no clear D gene. The CDR3 extends over 14 amino acids. Looked up from germline, CDR1 is SNHLY and CDR2 is FYNNEI. V was trimmed by 1 base and J by 9 bases, leaving 13 bases between them.

This chain joins TRBV30 and TRBJ1-5; D gene ambiguous. Germline CDR1 GTSNPN, CDR2 SVGIG (reference sequence). V gave up 0 bases and J gave up 6 bases, with 9 bases separating them. This CDR3 spans 13 amino acids. CDR3 DNA sequence: TGTGCCTGGAGTGTAGGCGGAGTTCAGCCCCAGCATTTT. Translated: CAWSVGGVQPQHF.

This chain links TRBV2 with TRBJ2-1, with D perhaps TRBD2 (6 bases). Germline CDR1 reads SNHLY; CDR2 reads FYNNEI. V was pared by 4 bases and J by 6 bases, with 22 bases between. This CDR3 comprises 17 residues. The CDR3, as DNA: TGTGCCAGCAGTGCGTATCTCCGGGCTTCACTAGCCAATGAGCAGTTCTTC. This gives the protein CASSAYLRASLANEQFF.

The chain uses TRBV2 and TRBJ1-2, with TRBD1 matching 7 bases. V lost 4 bases, J lost 8 bases, and 1 base stayed unmatched. The germline gives CDR1 SNHLY, CDR2 FYNNEI. This CDR3 spans 11 amino acids. The CDR3, as DNA: TGTGCCAGCAGTGGACAGGGAGGCTACACCTTC. Translated, it gives CASSGQGGYTF.

This chain links TRBV7-8 with TRBJ2-7; D may be TRBD2 (5 bases). This CDR3 contains 12 residues. Per the germline V gene, CDR1 is SGHVS and CDR2 is FQNEAQ. With 4 bases removed from V and 8 bases from J, the gap between germline ends came to 12 bases. The CDR3 is CASSSDRTQQYF. The CDR3 bases are TGTGCCAGCAGCTCCGATCGGACTCAGCAGTACTTC.

The chain recombines TRBV14 with TRBJ2-5; D may be TRBD1 (6 bases). The V and J ends lost 4 bases and 5 bases respectively, with 14 bases between them. The germline CDR1 and CDR2 sequences are SGHDN and FVKESK. The CDR3 consists of 14 residues. In DNA, the CDR3 is TGTGCCAGCAGCCGCCAAACAGGGCCCGAGACCCAGTACTTC. Protein: CASSRQTGPETQYF.

J is TRBJ1-1 and V is TRBV2, with 8 bases aligning to TRBD1. This CDR3 contains 15 residues. With V trimmed by 2 bases and J by 1 base, 3 bases remained unmatched. CDR1 and CDR2 (germline): SNHLY, FYNNEI. The CDR3 DNA reads as TGTGCCAGCAGTGAACAGGGGGCTGGGAACACTGAAGCTTTCTTT. Its protein is CASSEQGAGNTEAFF. The entire variable domain, with the rest obtained from reference TRBV2 and TRBJ1-1, is as follows: EPEVTQTPSHQVTQMGQEVILRCVPISNHLYFYWYRQILGQKVEFLVSFYNNEISEKSEIFDDQFSVERPDGSNFTLKIRSTKLEDSAMYFCASSEQGAGNTEAFFGQGTRLTVV.

This chain connects TRBV2 to TRBJ2-7; TRBD1 agrees at 7 bases. V was clipped by 6 bases and J by 3 bases; unmatched bases: 17. Germline V gene sequence: CDR1 SNHLY, CDR2 FYNNEI. This CDR3 region has 17 residues. CDR3 bases: TGTGCCAGCAGGGGACATCCCGGGACAGCCAGCAACTACGAGCAGTACTTC. It codes for CASRGHPGTASNYEQYF.

V and J are TRBV5-8 and TRBJ2-7; D gene ambiguous. There are 13 residues in the CDR3. The V end lost 1 base, the J end lost 3 bases, and 8 bases lay between the germline ends. CDR1 is SGHTS, CDR2 YDEGEE, per germline. The CDR3 sequence: CASSLNTFYEQYF. The DNA for the CDR3 is TGTGCCAGCAGCTTGAACACCTTCTACGAGCAGTACTTC.

This chain connects TRBV7-2 to TRBJ1-1; the D is unclear. V was clipped by 5 bases and J by 4 bases, with 11 bases between them. The germline V gene encodes CDR1 SGHTA and CDR2 FQGNSA. The CDR3 totals 13 residues. This chain's CDR3 is CASSLLWSTEAFF. CDR3 sequence (DNA): TGTGCCAGCAGCCTACTTTGGTCCACTGAAGCTTTCTTT.

The rearrangement joins TRBV19 to TRBJ2-4; 10 bases are shared with TRBD1. V was clipped by 4 bases and J by 0 bases; unmatched bases: 6. The germline gives CDR1 LNHDA, CDR2 SQIVND (reference sequence). The CDR3 contains 17 residues. This CDR3 reads CASSNPGQGIAKNIQYF. The CDR3 DNA is TGTGCCAGTAGTAATCCGGGACAGGGGATAGCCAAAAACATTCAGTACTTC.

The rearrangement links TRBV6-6 to TRBJ2-1; a weak D match, TRBD2 (5 bases). The CDR3 contains 12 residues. With 6 bases removed from V and 7 bases from J, the gap between germline ends came to 10 bases. Germline V gene sequence: CDR1 MNHNY, CDR2 SVGAGI (reference sequence). The CDR3 DNA reads TGTGCCAGCAGCCTTGGGGAGAATGAGCAGTTCTTC. This encodes CASSLGENEQFF.

The V gene is TRBV4-3, the J gene TRBJ1-1, with D possibly TRBD1 on 6 matching bases. From germline, CDR1 is LGHNA and CDR2 YSLEER. The V gene lost 0 bases and the J gene lost 1 base, with 15 bases spanning the gap. This CDR3 spans 17 amino acids. The CDR3 nucleotides read TGCGCCAGCAGCCAAGATCCGGACAGTATGAAGAACACTGAAGCTTTCTTT. Residues: CASSQDPDSMKNTEAFF.

The J gene is TRBJ1-4, the V gene TRBV6-6; TRBD1 aligns across 8 bases. Germline trimming cut 4 bases from V and 4 bases from J; bases unmatched to any gene: 5. The length of the CDR3 is 15 residues. The germline CDR1 and CDR2 sequences are MNHNY and SVGAGI (reference sequence). The CDR3 reads CASSFPTGVNEKLFF. DNA for the CDR3: TGTGCCAGCAGTTTCCCGACAGGGGTTAATGAAAAACTGTTTTTT.

The genes are TRBV28 and TRBJ2-6, with 9 positions matching TRBD1. Trimming at V came to 8 bases and at J to 0 bases, leaving 11 bases not matched to a gene. Germline assignment: CDR1 MDHEN and CDR2 SYDVKM. CDR3 length: 18 amino acids. The CDR3 spells CASFTDRGPFSGANVLTF. The CDR3 DNA follows: TGTGCCAGCTTCACGGACAGGGGCCCATTCTCTGGGGCCAACGTCCTGACTTTC.

The chain employs TRBV4-2 and TRBJ2-3; 7 bases agree with TRBD1. In germline, CDR1 is LGHNA, CDR2 YNFKEQ. Unmatched junction bases numbered 10, after V lost 1 base and J lost 0 bases. The CDR3 runs 18 residues. The CDR3 protein is CASSQGLRGQASTDTQYF. For the CDR3, the DNA is TGTGCCAGCAGCCAAGGCCTCCGTGGACAGGCTAGCACAGATACGCAGTATTTT.

The rearrangement uses TRBV6-5 and TRBJ1-5, with TRBD1 identical over 7 bases. The CDR3 is 14 amino acids. Germline CDR1 reads MNHEY; CDR2 reads SVGAGI. After removal of 1 base from V and 4 bases from J, the junction contained 1 base not matched to a gene. The CDR3 DNA follows: TGTGCCAGCAGTTACTTGACAGGGAATCAGCCCCAGCATTTT. Its translation: CASSYLTGNQPQHF.

The chain links TRBV30 to TRBJ2-1, with D perhaps TRBD1 (5 bases). The CDR3 length is 12 residues. V was cut by 4 bases and J by 5 bases, with 9 bases left in between. Germline assignment: CDR1 GTSNPN and CDR2 SVGIG (reference sequence). CDR3 DNA sequence: TGTGCCTGGACAGGGCAAAACAATGAGCAGTTCTTC. Encoded protein: CAWTGQNNEQFF.

This chain links TRBV27 with TRBJ1-4, with D unclear. Between the trimmed V and J ends, which lost 5 bases and 3 bases, there was a span of 22 bases. Germline CDR1 and CDR2: MNHEY and SMNVEV (reference sequence). This CDR3 has 18 amino acids. Here the CDR3 reads CASSRLGSRGMANEKLFF. The CDR3 DNA sequence: TGTGCCAGCAGTCGATTAGGGTCACGCGGGATGGCTAATGAAAAACTGTTTTTT.

The chain combines TRBV27 with TRBJ2-7, with a possible D match to TRBD1 (6 bases). The germline gives CDR1 MNHEY, CDR2 SMNVEV (reference sequence). V lost 3 bases and J 1 base, leaving 7 bases between the germline ends. The CDR3 is made up of 13 amino acids. CDR3 DNA sequence: TGTGCCAGCAGTTTGGACAGTTCCTACGAGCAGTACTTC. This translates into CASSLDSSYEQYF.

The genes are TRBV11-3 and TRBJ1-1; D perhaps matches TRBD1 (5 bases). V was pared by 0 bases and J by 4 bases, with 12 bases between. Per germline, CDR1 SGHNT and CDR2 YENEEA. The CDR3 has 15 residues. CDR3 DNA: TGTGCCAGCAGCTTAGATGGGAGGGGTGGCACTGAAGCTTTCTTT. This sequence encodes CASSLDGRGGTEAFF.

The chain recombines TRBV5-6 with TRBJ1-1; TRBD1 aligns across 7 bases. From germline, CDR1 is SGHDT and CDR2 YYEEEE. Trimming cost V 5 bases and J 6 bases; bases outside gene matches: 7. This CDR3 spans 13 amino acids. Here the CDR3 reads CASRRTGVPEAFF. Here the CDR3 DNA reads TGTGCCAGCAGGAGGACAGGAGTCCCTGAAGCTTTCTTT.

The chain uses TRBV29-1 and TRBJ2-1, with 13 bases that match TRBD2. Germline V gene sequence: CDR1 SQVTM, CDR2 ANQGSEA. This CDR3 region has 15 residues. Unmatched junction bases numbered 4, after V lost 4 bases and J lost 4 bases. DNA for the CDR3: TGCAGCGTTGGGACTAGCGGGAGTTCTTACAATGAGCAGTTCTTC. It codes for CSVGTSGSSYNEQFF.